A single sample is the source of the 29 T cell receptor beta chains below, sequenced in a study of metastatic and nonmetastatic thyroid tumors. Nobody among the patients had been given any treatment before thyroid surgery. MiXCR was used by TCRdb to re-call the PCR reads. The profile covers some 27,000 clones, with 3.7% appearing a single time and under 4% taken by the ten largest. The specimen sequenced was blood. The receptor set was obtained from a male donor with papillary thyroid cancer or a benign thyroid nodule (not recorded which). Some clones in this sample may be carry-over from other donors' samples.

V and J are TRBV6-1 and TRBJ2-7; TRBD1 agrees at 9 bases. With 8 bases clipped from V and 13 bases from J, the junction kept 15 bases outside the gene matches. From germline, CDR1 is MNHNS and CDR2 SASEGT. The CDR3 loop spans 13 amino acids. CDR3 in amino acids: CASLDRGLYAQYF. CDR3 bases: TGTGCCAGCCTGGACAGGGGCCTTTACGCGCAATACTTC.

This clone was counted a few times. One end of the junction varies from germline; a read error may be responsible. This sequence joins TRBV27 and TRBJ2-5; D call uncertain. This CDR3 is built from 13 residues. Per the germline V gene, CDR1 is MNHEY and CDR2 is SMNVEV (reference sequence). This CDR3 is CARSYEEKETQYF. CDR3 DNA sequence: TGTGCCAGGAGTTACGAAGAAAAAGAGACCCAGTACTTC.

This clone was observed at least ten times. V gene TRBV3-1 combines with J gene TRBJ2-2, with TRBD1 identical over 7 bases. V gave up 3 bases and J gave up 3 bases; unmatched junction bases: 4. This CDR3 region has 15 residues. In germline, CDR1 is LGHDT, CDR2 YNNKEL (reference sequence). Written as DNA, the CDR3 is TGTGCCAGCAGCCAGGCGGACAGGCACACCGGGGAGCTGTTTTTT. Translating gives CASSQADRHTGELFF.

This clone has a count of ten or more. This chain connects TRBV20-1 to TRBJ2-3; 8 bases are a match to TRBD1. This CDR3 has 12 amino acids. The V gene end was trimmed by 5 bases and the J gene end by 9 bases; junction bases not matched to a gene: 7. Germline CDR1 is DFQATT and CDR2 is SNEGSKA (reference sequence). CDR3 DNA sequence: TGCAGTGCTCCCGCGGGACAGGCGACGCAGTATTTT. It encodes CSAPAGQATQYF.

This clone has only a few counts. V is TRBV3-1 and J is TRBJ2-7, with D unresolved. The V end was cut by 1 base, the J end by 6 bases, with 13 bases between. From germline, CDR1 is LGHDT and CDR2 YNNKEL (reference sequence). The CDR3 covers 14 residues. In DNA, the CDR3 is TGTGCCAGCAGCCAAGTTGGGTCGGTGGGCGAGCAGTACTTC. As protein: CASSQVGSVGEQYF.

Note on this clone: The CDR3 end shows no conserved phenylalanine or tryptophan, and so a read error is likely. Because the CDR3's place on the DNA is in doubt, the DNA is left out and the CDR3 is given as listed by TCRdb. The CDR3 loop reads CATSDLRGSP. This rearrangement joins TRBV24-1 to TRBJ2-7. Germline CDR1 reads KGHDR; CDR2 reads SFDVKD. 10 amino acids form the CDR3, both terminal residues included.

This clone was seen a handful of times. V and J are TRBV6-1 and TRBJ2-7, with 9 bases that match TRBD1. This CDR3 region has 14 residues. V was clipped by 9 bases and J by 3 bases; unmatched bases: 9. Germline V gene sequence: CDR1 MNHNS, CDR2 SASEGT. The CDR3 reads CASEDRGKDYEQYF. In nucleotides, the CDR3 is TGTGCCAGTGAGGACAGGGGCAAGGACTACGAGCAGTACTTC.

Many counts were recorded for this clone. This chain connects TRBV5-1 to TRBJ1-1, with unresolved D. V was cut by 2 bases and J by 2 bases, with 10 bases left in between. This CDR3 is built from 14 residues. Germline V gives CDR1 SGHRS, CDR2 YFSETQ. The CDR3 bases are TGCGCCAGCAGCTTTTGGGAATTTAACACTGAAGCTTTCTTT. Amino acid sequence: CASSFWEFNTEAFF. Complete variable domain (other parts from reference TRBV5-1 and TRBJ1-1): KAGVTQTPRYLIKTRGQQVTLSCSPISGHRSVSWYQQTPGQGLQFLFEYFSETQRNKGNFPGRFSGRQFSNSRSEMNVSTLELGDSALYLCASSFWEFNTEAFFGQGTRLTVV.

This chain links TRBV28 with TRBJ1-6; a possible D gene is TRBD1 (6 bases). The CDR3 totals 14 residues. With 6 bases removed from V and 17 bases from J, the gap between germline ends came to 23 bases. The germline V gene encodes CDR1 MDHEN and CDR2 SYDVKM. The CDR3 reads CASRPGQYNSPVHF. CDR3 nucleotides: TGTGCCAGCAGGCCCGGACAGTATAATTCCCCCGTCCACTTT. The complete variable domain, with remaining parts taken from reference TRBV28 and TRBJ1-6, reads DVKVTQSSRYLVKRTGEKVFLECVQDMDHENMFWYRQDPGLGLRLIYFSYDVKMKEKGDIPEGYSVSREKKERFSLILESASTNQTSMYLCASRPGQYNSPVHFGNGTRLTVT.

As regards this clone: A much larger clone differs from this one at a single base, so this may be a read error. This rearrangement joins TRBV18 to TRBJ2-1, with D hard to call. Germline-derived CDR1 and CDR2 are KGHSH and LQKENI. The germline V and J ends were trimmed by 5 bases and 0 bases, with 11 bases remaining between them. The CDR3 loop spans 15 amino acids. The DNA of the CDR3 is TGTGCCAGCTCAGCGGCGATAGGCTCCTACAATGAGCAGTTCTTC. Its translation: CASSAAIGSYNEQFF. Full variable domain (remainder filled in from reference TRBV18 and TRBJ2-1): NAGVMQNPRHLVRRRGQEARLRCSPMKGHSHVYWYRQLPEEGLKFMVYLQKENIIDESGMPKERFSAEFPKEGPSILRIQQVVRGDSAAYFCASSAAIGSYNEQFFGPGTRLTVL.

This clone showed up just a few times. This chain links TRBV2 with TRBJ1-4, with 7 bases aligning to TRBD1. Germline lookup yields CDR1 SNHLY and CDR2 FYNNEI. V was clipped by 6 bases and J by 8 bases; unmatched bases: 6. This CDR3 is 13 amino acids long. The CDR3 nucleotides read TGTGCCAGCAGCCAAGGGGGCAGGGAAAAACTGTTTTTT. Its translation: CASSQGGREKLFF.

This clone is medium-sized by share. This chain links TRBV28 with TRBJ1-1, with TRBD1 as a possible D gene (6 bases). V was cut by 4 bases and J by 8 bases, with 11 bases left in between. The CDR3 consists of 12 residues. CDR1 is MDHEN and CDR2 is SYDVKM in the germline V gene. The CDR3 nucleotides are TGTGCCAGCAGTTGGCTAACAGGGGAAGCTTTCTTT. The encoded protein is CASSWLTGEAFF.

This clone was recorded many times. This chain links TRBV28 with TRBJ2-2; D is undetermined. The CDR3 covers 18 residues. V lost 4 bases and J lost 5, with 23 bases in between. Germline V lookup: CDR1 MDHEN, CDR2 SYDVKM. This chain's CDR3 is CASSSTFLQVARTGELFF. CDR3 nucleotides: TGTGCCAGCAGTTCAACCTTCCTCCAGGTGGCGAGGACCGGGGAGCTGTTTTTT.

On this clone: Just one base apart from a much larger clone, this may be a read error. The J gene is TRBJ2-5, the V gene TRBV29-1; D is unclear. Per germline, CDR1 SQVTM and CDR2 ANQGSEA. Trimming cost V 5 bases and J 8 bases, with 15 bases left between them. This CDR3 has 12 residues. The DNA of the CDR3 is TGCAGCGTTCGTTACTATCCGGATACCCAGTACTTC. Amino acids: CSVRYYPDTQYF.

This clone was seen only a few times. V gene TRBV28 combines with J gene TRBJ1-3; D is uncertain. The CDR3 runs 16 residues. Germline CDR1 reads MDHEN; CDR2 reads SYDVKM. Trimming stripped 7 bases from V and 0 bases from J, with 16 bases between. The CDR3 region is CASTPSGESSGNTIYF. DNA of the CDR3: TGTGCCAGCACTCCCTCGGGAGAGAGCTCTGGAAACACCATATATTTT.

This clone is judged medium-sized. The gene calls are TRBV24-1 and TRBJ1-5, with D uncertain. CDR1 is KGHDR and CDR2 is SFDVKD in the germline V gene. The CDR3 loop spans 13 amino acids. Trimming pared 5 bases from V and 0 bases from J, leaving 4 bases between. The CDR3, as DNA: TGTGCCACCAGTGTAAATAGCAATCAGCCCCAGCATTTT. It specifies CATSVNSNQPQHF.

The CDR3 DNA follows: TGTGCCAGCAGCCCTAGAGGGGTAGCTATTCGGAATGAGCAGTTCTTC. Translating it yields CASSPRGVAIRNEQFF. The chain links TRBV9 to TRBJ2-1; the D gene could be TRBD1 or TRBD2 (5 bases each). The germline V gene encodes CDR1 SGDLS and CDR2 YYNGEE. The CDR3 is 16 amino acids. Trimming shortened V by 4 bases and J by 7 bases, and 21 bases separated the two germline ends.

This clone was detected only a few times. The V call is TRBV11-2, the J call TRBJ2-3, with 8 nucleotides matching TRBD2. Germline V gives CDR1 SGHAT, CDR2 FQNNGV. Germline trimming cut 5 bases from V and 4 bases from J; bases unmatched to any gene: 8. The CDR3 contains 15 residues. CDR3 nucleotide sequence: TGTGCCAGCAGCCCCCGACTAGCGCGCGCAGATACGCAGTATTTT. Translating it yields CASSPRLARADTQYF.

This clone was detected many times. The chain employs TRBV4-3 and TRBJ2-1, with no clear D. The CDR3 extends over 16 amino acids. Germline V gives CDR1 LGHNA, CDR2 YSLEER. The ends were cut back, 0 bases at V and 0 bases at J, with 9 bases in the middle. The CDR3 spells CASSQELGSSYNEQFF. In nucleotides, the CDR3 is TGCGCCAGCAGCCAAGAATTAGGAAGCTCCTACAATGAGCAGTTCTTC.

The chain has TRBV7-2 and TRBJ2-7; D tentatively reads TRBD1 or TRBD2 (6 bases each). The CDR3 extends over 15 amino acids. V was shortened by 7 bases and J by 3 bases, with 19 bases between the two germline ends. Germline V gene data show CDR1 as SGHTA and CDR2 as FQGNSA. In DNA, the CDR3 is TGTGCCAGCAACTTGGGAGACGGAGGGGGCTACGAGCAGTACTTC. Its translation is CASNLGDGGGYEQYF.

The sample holds a few counts of this clone. V gene TRBV20-1 combines with J gene TRBJ2-5, with D possibly being TRBD2 (5 bases). This CDR3 region has 16 residues. In germline, CDR1 is DFQATT, CDR2 SNEGSKA (reference sequence). Deletions cut 0 bases from V and 2 bases from J, with 16 bases between. CDR3 DNA: TGCAGTGCTAGAGATTCTCGTGCGGGCCTTCAAGAGACCCAGTACTTC. This gives the protein CSARDSRAGLQETQYF.

V and J are TRBV28 and TRBJ1-5; 9 bases are shared with TRBD1. With V trimmed by 2 bases and J by 4 bases, 3 bases remained unmatched. The CDR3 runs to 15 residues. The germline CDR1 and CDR2 sequences are MDHEN and SYDVKM. This CDR3 is CASSLPTGGNQPQHF. CDR3 in DNA: TGTGCCAGCAGTTTACCGACAGGGGGGAATCAGCCCCAGCATTTT. The variable domain in full, completed from reference TRBV28 and TRBJ1-5, reads DVKVTQSSRYLVKRTGEKVFLECVQDMDHENMFWYRQDPGLGLRLIYFSYDVKMKEKGDIPEGYSVSREKKERFSLILESASTNQTSMYLCASSLPTGGNQPQHFGDGTRLSIL.

The V call is TRBV6-1, the J call TRBJ1-1; TRBD1 aligns across 7 bases. V gave up 7 bases and J gave up 0 bases; unmatched junction bases: 5. Germline loops: CDR1 MNHNS, CDR2 SASEGT. This CDR3 has 14 residues. The CDR3 bases are TGTGCCAGCAACCTGGACAGGATGAACACTGAAGCTTTCTTT. It is translated as CASNLDRMNTEAFF.

This clone was counted a few times. The junction differs from germline at one of its ends, possibly a read error. The chain combines TRBV2 with TRBJ1-4; unclear D gene. CDR1 is SNHLY and CDR2 is FYNNEI in the germline V gene. This CDR3 is built from 15 residues. CDR3 amino acids: CASSESRTTNERLFF. In nucleotides, the CDR3 is TGTGCCAGCAGTGAATCCCGTACAACTAATGAAAGACTGTTTTTT.

V gene TRBV6-2 or TRBV6-3 combines with J gene TRBJ2-7; 7 bases are shared with TRBD1. The V and J ends lost 5 bases and 4 bases, in that order; junction bases with no gene match: 8. CDR3 size: 14 residues. Germline-derived CDR1 and CDR2 are MNHEY and SVGEGT. The CDR3 DNA reads as TGTGCCAGCAGTGACGGGACAGCAGTGTACGAGCAGTACTTC. It yields the protein CASSDGTAVYEQYF.

J is TRBJ1-1 and V is TRBV20-1, with D possibly TRBD1 on 5 matching bases. Germline V CDR1 and CDR2: DFQATT, SNEGSKA (reference sequence). This CDR3 comprises 14 residues. The V end was cut by 0 bases, the J end by 3 bases, with 11 bases between. The CDR3, as DNA: TGCAGTGCTAGAGATAGCAGGGTGTACACTGAAGCTTTCTTT. Protein product: CSARDSRVYTEAFF.

This clone was observed at least ten times. J is TRBJ2-1 and V is TRBV6-1; D is unclear. V was pared by 6 bases and J by 0 bases, with 15 bases between. CDR3 length equals 16 residues. Germline V gives CDR1 MNHNS, CDR2 SASEGT. CDR3: CASSADWKVSYNEQFF. CDR3 DNA: TGTGCCAGCAGCGCAGACTGGAAGGTCTCCTACAATGAGCAGTTCTTC.

The genes are TRBV7-9 and TRBJ1-2; 7 positions agree with TRBD1. Germline V CDR1 and CDR2: SEHNR, FQNEAQ (reference sequence). V lost 5 bases, J lost 4 bases, and 10 bases stayed unmatched. This CDR3 is 15 amino acids long. The chain's CDR3 is CASSPGQVSSYGYTF. CDR3 coding DNA: TGTGCCAGCAGCCCCGGACAGGTGTCTTCCTATGGCTACACCTTC. Filled out from reference TRBV7-9 and TRBJ1-2, the complete variable domain reads DTGVSQNPRHKITKRGQNVTFRCDPISEHNRLYWYRQTLGQGPEFLTYFQNEAQLEKSRLLSDRFSAERPKGSFSTLEIQRTEQGDSAMYLCASSPGQVSSYGYTFGSGTRLTVV.

This clone qualifies as medium-sized. V and J are TRBV2 and TRBJ2-7; D is uncertain. V was trimmed by 6 bases and J by 0 bases, leaving 12 bases between them. The V gene's germline CDR1 is SNHLY and CDR2 FYNNEI. This CDR3 spans 14 amino acids. The CDR3: CASRTEAVSYEQYF. CDR3 DNA sequence: TGTGCCAGCAGAACCGAAGCAGTCTCCTACGAGCAGTACTTC.